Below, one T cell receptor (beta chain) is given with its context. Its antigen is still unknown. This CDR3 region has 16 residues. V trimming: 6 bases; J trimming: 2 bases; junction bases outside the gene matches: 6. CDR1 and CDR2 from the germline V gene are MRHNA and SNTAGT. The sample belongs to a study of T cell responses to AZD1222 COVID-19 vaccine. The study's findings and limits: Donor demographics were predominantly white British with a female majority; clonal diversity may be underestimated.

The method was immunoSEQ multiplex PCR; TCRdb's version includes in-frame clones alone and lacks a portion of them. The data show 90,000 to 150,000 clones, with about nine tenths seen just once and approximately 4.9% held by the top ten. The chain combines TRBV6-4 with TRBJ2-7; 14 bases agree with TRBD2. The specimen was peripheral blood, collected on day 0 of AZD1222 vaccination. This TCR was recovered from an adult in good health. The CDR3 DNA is TGTGCCAGCAGGGGGACTAGCGGGGGCCCACCCTACGAGCAGTACTTC. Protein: CASRGTSGGPPYEQYF.